This T cell receptor beta chain was sequenced during a study of blood T cell repertoires in COVID-19. Across the whole study: Samples representing acute and convalescent COVID-19 were sourced from the United States, Italy and Spain. T cells, B-cell-depleted T cells, or PBMCs supplied cDNA or gDNA.

Trimming took 1 base from V and 11 from J; bases not matched to a gene: 8. In germline, CDR1 is LGHNA, CDR2 YNFKEQ. This CDR3 comprises 16 residues. Data came from immunoSEQ multiplex PCR; TCRdb stores just in-frame clones and leaves some out. The sample consists of some 130,000 clones, around 80% of them appearing once. Source material: peripheral blood. The chain couples TRBV4-2 to TRBJ1-6; 10 positions match TRBD1. The TCR sequence derives from a man aged 70-80 years with acute or convalescent COVID-19. CDR3 protein: CASSQGQGQGFAPLHF. In DNA, the CDR3 is TGTGCCAGCAGCCAAGGACAGGGACAGGGGTTTGCACCCCTCCACTTT.